These T cell receptor beta chains were read from a single sample in a study of blood T cell repertoires in COVID-19. Here immunoSEQ multiplex PCR was the method, and the copy in TCRdb shows in-frame clones only, minus some. In the table there are some 300,000 clones, around nine tenths of which are singletons. The sample comprised PBMCs or T cells enriched from blood (not recorded which). Receptors were obtained from a woman in her 50s who had been exposed to COVID-19. The CDR3 runs from the conserved cysteine through the conserved F or W. Fields, in order: J gene, clone size, D gene, V gene, CDR3 protein, CDR3 DNA. D genes are given only for firm matches. Rows may omit the clone size; those that give it use once, few, many or a size class.

j_call: TRBJ1-5; clone_size: -; d_call: TRBD1; v_call: TRBV18; cdr3_aa: CASSPPGQGNQPQHF; cdr3_nt: TGTGCCAGCTCACCCCCGGGACAGGGGAACCAGCCCCAGCATTTT
j_call: TRBJ1-5; clone_size: -; d_call: -; v_call: TRBV30; cdr3_aa: CAWSERGGARQPQHF; cdr3_nt: TGTGCCTGGAGTGAGAGGGGGGGAGCGAGGCAGCCCCAGCATTTT
j_call: TRBJ2-7; clone_size: -; d_call: TRBD1; v_call: TRBV27; cdr3_aa: CASKKTGPYEQYF; cdr3_nt: TGTGCCAGCAAGAAGACAGGGCCGTACGAGCAGTACTTC
j_call: TRBJ2-3; clone_size: -; d_call: -; v_call: TRBV5-1; cdr3_aa: CASSLVGGAQDTQYF; cdr3_nt: TGCGCCAGCAGCTTGGTAGGGGGGGCACAAGATACGCAGTATTTT
j_call: TRBJ1-3; clone_size: -; d_call: -; v_call: TRBV12-5; cdr3_aa: CASGLDQGSGNTIYF; cdr3_nt: TGTGCTAGTGGTTTGGATCAGGGTTCTGGAAACACCATATATTTT
j_call: TRBJ2-2; clone_size: -; d_call: TRBD2; v_call: TRBV7-9; cdr3_aa: CASSPTTLAGAQNTGELFF; cdr3_nt: TGTGCCAGCAGCCCCACAACCCTAGCGGGGGCCCAGAACACCGGGGAGCTGTTTTTT
j_call: TRBJ2-7; clone_size: -; d_call: -; v_call: TRBV28; cdr3_aa: CASSLPLSGTLEQYF; cdr3_nt: TGTGCCAGCAGTTTGCCCCTCAGTGGGACACTCGAGCAGTACTTC
j_call: TRBJ1-2; clone_size: -; d_call: -; v_call: TRBV12-3/TRBV12-4; cdr3_aa: CASSLRQGYGYTF; cdr3_nt: TGTGCCAGCAGTTTAAGGCAGGGTTATGGCTACACCTTC
j_call: TRBJ1-2; clone_size: -; d_call: -; v_call: TRBV30; cdr3_aa: CAWSATITNYGYTF; cdr3_nt: TGTGCCTGGAGTGCGACAATTACCAACTATGGCTACACCTTC
j_call: TRBJ2-1; clone_size: -; d_call: -; v_call: TRBV9; cdr3_aa: CASSVGIGSSYNEQFF; cdr3_nt: TGTGCCAGCAGCGTAGGGATTGGGAGCTCCTACAATGAGCAGTTCTTC
j_call: TRBJ2-7; clone_size: -; d_call: -; v_call: TRBV14; cdr3_aa: CASSQESGIFYEQYF; cdr3_nt: TGTGCCAGCAGCCAAGAGTCGGGAATCTTCTACGAGCAGTACTTC
j_call: TRBJ2-7; clone_size: -; d_call: TRBD2; v_call: TRBV13; cdr3_aa: CASSLGGTSGIKDEQYF; cdr3_nt: TGTGCCAGCAGCTTAGGAGGAACTAGCGGTATTAAAGACGAGCAGTACTTC
j_call: TRBJ2-7; clone_size: once; d_call: TRBD1; v_call: TRBV5-4; cdr3_aa: CASSGGGQGVLYEQYF; cdr3_nt: TGTGCCAGCAGCGGAGGGGGACAGGGGGTTTTATACGAGCAGTACTTC
j_call: TRBJ2-1; clone_size: -; d_call: -; v_call: TRBV6-1; cdr3_aa: CASSEGQGSYNEQFF; cdr3_nt: TGTGCCAGCAGTGAAGGGCAGGGGTCCTACAATGAGCAGTTCTTC
j_call: TRBJ2-5; clone_size: -; d_call: TRBD2; v_call: TRBV6-1; cdr3_aa: CASSEDSGGTQETQYF; cdr3_nt: TGTGCCAGCAGTGAAGACAGCGGGGGGACACAAGAGACCCAGTACTTC
j_call: TRBJ2-3; clone_size: -; d_call: TRBD2; v_call: TRBV4-1; cdr3_aa: CASSPTLAGGRDTQYF; cdr3_nt: TGCGCCAGCAGTCCCACTCTAGCGGGGGGGCGCGATACGCAGTATTTT
j_call: TRBJ1-5; clone_size: -; d_call: -; v_call: TRBV18; cdr3_aa: CASSPAGSNQPQHF; cdr3_nt: TGTGCCAGCTCACCTGCGGGAAGCAATCAGCCCCAGCATTTT
j_call: TRBJ2-5; clone_size: -; d_call: -; v_call: TRBV5-6; cdr3_aa: CASSLGGNKETQYF; cdr3_nt: TGTGCCAGCAGCTTAGGAGGGAATAAAGAGACCCAGTACTTC
j_call: TRBJ1-6; clone_size: -; d_call: TRBD1; v_call: TRBV2; cdr3_aa: CASSAAPGQWYSPLHF; cdr3_nt: TGTGCCAGCAGTGCCGCGCCGGGACAGTGGTATTCACCCCTCCACTTT
j_call: TRBJ1-1; clone_size: -; d_call: TRBD1; v_call: TRBV18; cdr3_aa: CASSPRTGPMMNTEAFF; cdr3_nt: TGTGCCAGCTCACCTAGGACAGGCCCGATGATGAACACTGAAGCTTTCTTT
j_call: TRBJ2-5; clone_size: once; d_call: TRBD2; v_call: TRBV5-1; cdr3_aa: CASSIPTSGGAGSETQYF; cdr3_nt: TGCGCCAGCAGCATACCCACTAGCGGGGGGGCCGGGAGCGAGACCCAGTACTTC
j_call: TRBJ2-3; clone_size: -; d_call: -; v_call: TRBV7-2; cdr3_aa: CASSLTRGTDTQYF; cdr3_nt: TGTGCCAGCAGCTTAACCCGGGGCACAGATACGCAGTATTTT
j_call: TRBJ2-3; clone_size: -; d_call: TRBD2; v_call: TRBV5-1; cdr3_aa: CASSSGTSLFTDTQYF; cdr3_nt: TGCGCCAGCAGCTCCGGGACTAGCCTATTCACAGATACGCAGTATTTT
j_call: TRBJ1-3; clone_size: -; d_call: -; v_call: TRBV27; cdr3_aa: CASSFREGSNTIYF; cdr3_nt: TGTGCCAGCAGTTTTAGAGAGGGTTCGAACACCATATATTTT